This T cell receptor beta chain stems from a study of blood T cell repertoires in COVID-19. Study in general: Researchers got acute and convalescent COVID-19 samples from the United States, Italy and Spain. The analysed material was cDNA or gDNA that came from T cells, B-cell-depleted T cells, or PBMCs.

Per the study methods: Amplification with reference gene primers provided the estimates of nucleated cell counts. Assay: immunoSEQ multiplex PCR; the TCRdb copy retains only in-frame clones and omits some. V and J calls and clone size are copied from that table; D and trimming were computed from the DNA. The data show under 200,000 clones, with 86% seen just once and 0.99% held by the top ten. V was clipped by 0 bases and J by 3 bases; unmatched bases: 9. The CDR3 covers 17 residues. Per the germline V gene, CDR1 is SGHNT and CDR2 is YYREEE (reference sequence). Only a few counts were recorded for this clone.

This receptor was identified in a young man with acute or convalescent COVID-19. The chain uses TRBV5-4 and TRBJ2-1; 7 nucleotides align to TRBD2. The sequencing input was peripheral blood. This CDR3 is CASSLESGGESYNEQFF. The CDR3 nucleotides read TGTGCCAGCAGCTTGGAGTCGGGGGGTGAAAGCTACAATGAGCAGTTCTTC.